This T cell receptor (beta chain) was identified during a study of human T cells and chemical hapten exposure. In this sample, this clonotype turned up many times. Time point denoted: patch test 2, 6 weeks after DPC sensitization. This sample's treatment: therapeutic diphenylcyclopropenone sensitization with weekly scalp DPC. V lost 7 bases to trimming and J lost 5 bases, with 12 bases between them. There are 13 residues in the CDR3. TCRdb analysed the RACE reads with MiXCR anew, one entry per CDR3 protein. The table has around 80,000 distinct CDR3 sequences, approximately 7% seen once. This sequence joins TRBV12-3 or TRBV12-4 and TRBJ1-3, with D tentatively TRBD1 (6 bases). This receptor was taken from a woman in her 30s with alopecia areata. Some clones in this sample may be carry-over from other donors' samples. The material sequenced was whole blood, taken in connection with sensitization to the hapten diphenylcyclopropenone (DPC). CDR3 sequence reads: CASNTGIRNTIYF. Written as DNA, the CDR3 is TGTGCCAGCAACACAGGGATCAGAAACACCATATATTTT.